The present T cell receptor beta chain was sequenced within a study of T cell repertoires in cytomegalovirus infection (dated by TCRdb to between 2018 and 2021). Looking at the study overall: Donor HLA type was relevant to the analysis, as public TCR beta signatures indicated carriage of CMV infection together with the matching HLA type. Results and caveats for the whole study, not just this receptor: In both this cohort and an independent roughly 350-donor cohort, the cumulative frequency of public TCR beta family members distinguished carriers of CMV infection plus the relevant HLA type. The ex vivo response was dominated by HLA-C-restricted CMV-specific TCR beta clonotypes, which also provided the single most frequent clonotype in two of eight donors.

This clonotype was counted ten times or more. Its antigen target is currently unknown. Base qualities are missing; no much larger clone stands one base away. The listed sequencing device is Illumina HiSeq 1500. TCRdb took the public reads, trimmed them with fastp at Q25, ran MiXCR for clone calling and kept in-frame beta chains. When rows share a CDR3 protein, they turn into one entry using the most common DNA and genes. In this sample the table shows 300,000 to 400,000 distinct CDR3 sequences, over 7.5% of which occur a single time. About 4.5% of the sample goes to the ten largest clones. From its cysteine to its phenylalanine, the CDR3 spans 14 amino acids. The retained sequence is limited to the CDR3, 42 bases, with the frame set at the first base. Based on the germline V gene, the CDR1 and CDR2 sequences are SNHLY and FYNNEI. V loses 3 bases of germline sequence and J loses 4 bases, and the interval between the two ends is 12 bases.

This TCR came from a human donor in good health (CMV status not recorded). Some clones in this sample may be carry-over from other donors' samples. Recombination linked TRBV2 to TRBJ1-2; confidence is insufficient to name the D gene. The sequencing input was PBMCs. CDR3 sequence: CASSEAAGPYGYTF. The sequenced DNA: TGTGCCAGCAGTGAGGCAGCGGGCCCCTATGGCTACACCTTC.